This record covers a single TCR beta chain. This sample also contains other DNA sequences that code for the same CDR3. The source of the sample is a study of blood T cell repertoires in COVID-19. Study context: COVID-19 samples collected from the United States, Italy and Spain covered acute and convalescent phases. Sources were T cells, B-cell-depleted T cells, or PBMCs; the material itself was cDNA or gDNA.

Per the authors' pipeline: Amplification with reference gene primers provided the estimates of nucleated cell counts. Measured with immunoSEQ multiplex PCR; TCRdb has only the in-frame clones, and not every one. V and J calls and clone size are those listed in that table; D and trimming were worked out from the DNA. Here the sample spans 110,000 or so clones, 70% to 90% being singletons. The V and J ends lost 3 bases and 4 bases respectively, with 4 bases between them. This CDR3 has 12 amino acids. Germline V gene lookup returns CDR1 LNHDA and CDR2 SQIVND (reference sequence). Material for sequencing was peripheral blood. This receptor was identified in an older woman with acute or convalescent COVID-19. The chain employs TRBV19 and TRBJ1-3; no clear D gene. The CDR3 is CASSILGNTIYF. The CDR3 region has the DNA TGTGCCAGTAGTATCCTCGGAAACACCATATATTTT.